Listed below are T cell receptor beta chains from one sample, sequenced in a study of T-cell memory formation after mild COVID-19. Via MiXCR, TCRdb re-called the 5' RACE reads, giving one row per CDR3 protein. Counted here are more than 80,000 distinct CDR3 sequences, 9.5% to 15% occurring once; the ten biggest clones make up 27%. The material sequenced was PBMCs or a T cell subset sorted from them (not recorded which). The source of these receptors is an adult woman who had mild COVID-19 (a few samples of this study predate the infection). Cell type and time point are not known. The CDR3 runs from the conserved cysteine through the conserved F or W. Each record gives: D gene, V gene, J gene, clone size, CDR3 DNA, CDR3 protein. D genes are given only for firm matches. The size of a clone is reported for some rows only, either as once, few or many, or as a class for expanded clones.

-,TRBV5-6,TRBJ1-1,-,TGTGCCAGCAGCCGAGGACACTGGGGGACTGAAGCTTTCTTT,CASSRGHWGTEAFF
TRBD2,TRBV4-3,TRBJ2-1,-,TGCGCCAGCAGCCAAGATTGGGGGGGTAGGTTGGGTGAGCAGTTCTTC,CASSQDWGGRLGEQFF
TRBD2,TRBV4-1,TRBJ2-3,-,TGCGCCAGCAGCCAAGATTGGCTAGCGGTTCTTGGAGATACGCAGTATTTT,CASSQDWLAVLGDTQYF
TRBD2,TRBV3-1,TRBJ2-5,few,TGTGCCAGCAGCTCTCGGACTAGCGGGGGCAGTTCCCAAGAGACCCAGTACTTC,CASSSRTSGGSSQETQYF
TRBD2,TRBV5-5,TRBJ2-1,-,TGTGCCAGCAGCTCCAGACTAGCGGGAGGGCCCAATGAGCAGTTCTTC,CASSSRLAGGPNEQFF
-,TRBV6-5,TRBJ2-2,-,TGTGCCAGCAGCTATAGTAAGGGGAGCACCGGGGAGCTGTTTTTT,CASSYSKGSTGELFF
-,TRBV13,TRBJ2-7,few,TGTGCCAGCAGCGTATCGCGGGGACAGCAGTACTTC,CASSVSRGQQYF
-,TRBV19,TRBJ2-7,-,TGTGCCAGTAGTGGTACGGCAGGGGCAGAGAGGTACGAGCAGTACTTC,CASSGTAGAERYEQYF
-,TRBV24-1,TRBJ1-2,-,TGTGCCACCAGTGATTTGGTCGATGGCTACACCTTC,CATSDLVDGYTF
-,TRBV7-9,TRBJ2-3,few,TGTGCCAGCAGCTTAGCTGGACCCGGTATAAATACGCAGTATTTT,CASSLAGPGINTQYF
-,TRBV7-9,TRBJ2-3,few,TGTGCCAGCAGCATTGGACCCGAAGGGCGTACAGATACGCAGTATTTT,CASSIGPEGRTDTQYF
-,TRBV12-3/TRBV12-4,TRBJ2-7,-,TGTGCCAGCAGCCCCGGGACGGACAACGAGCAGTACTTC,CASSPGTDNEQYF
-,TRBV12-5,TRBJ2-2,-,TGTGCTAGTGGTTTGGTAATATATGGGACTTCTAACACCGGGGAGCTGTTTTTT,CASGLVIYGTSNTGELFF
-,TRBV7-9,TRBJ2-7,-,TGTGCCAGCAGCTTACCAGACAAAGGCGGGAACGAGCAGTACTTC,CASSLPDKGGNEQYF
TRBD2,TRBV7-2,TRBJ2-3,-,TGTGCCAGCAGCTTAGCGGAGATAGCGGGATTCTCTAGCACAGATACGCAGTATTTT,CASSLAEIAGFSSTDTQYF
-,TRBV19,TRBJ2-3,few,TGTGCCAGTAGCCTGTATCAAGATACGCAGTATTTT,CASSLYQDTQYF
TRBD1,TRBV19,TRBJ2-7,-,TGTGCCAGTAGTATTGCGGGACAGGGATACGAGCAGTACTTC,CASSIAGQGYEQYF
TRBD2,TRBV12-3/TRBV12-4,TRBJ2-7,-,TGTGCCAGCAGTATCGGACTAGCGGGGCCTTGGGAGCAGTACTTC,CASSIGLAGPWEQYF
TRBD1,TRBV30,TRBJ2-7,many,TGTGCCTGGGGGACAGTTGCCTACGAGCAGTACTTC,CAWGTVAYEQYF
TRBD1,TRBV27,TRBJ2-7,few,TGTGCCAGCAGTGGGTGGACAGGGTACGAGCAGTACTTC,CASSGWTGYEQYF
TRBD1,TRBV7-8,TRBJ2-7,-,TGTGCCAGCTACCCGGGACAGGGCCGATACGAGCAGTACTTC,CASYPGQGRYEQYF
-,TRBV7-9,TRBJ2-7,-,TGTGCCAGCAGCGTCACACCATCGAGCTCCTACGAGCAGTACTTC,CASSVTPSSSYEQYF
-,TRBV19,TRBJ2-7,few,TGTGCCAGTAGTCTCTGGTCGGTCGAGGGCGAGCAGTACTTC,CASSLWSVEGEQYF
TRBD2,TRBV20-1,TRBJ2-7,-,TGCAGTGCCTCTCCGGGACTAGAGGAGTACGAGCAGTACTTC,CSASPGLEEYEQYF
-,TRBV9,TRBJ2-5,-,TGTGCCAGCAGCGTAGACAGGGTGGTTGGAGAGACCCAGTACTTC,CASSVDRVVGETQYF
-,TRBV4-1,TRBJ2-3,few,TGCGCCAGCAGCCAAGTAGTATTACGGGGCGCCCACGAAGATACGCAGTATTTT,CASSQVVLRGAHEDTQYF
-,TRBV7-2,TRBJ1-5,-,TGTGCCAGCAGCTTAGAGGCGTATAGCAATCAGCCCCAGCATTTT,CASSLEAYSNQPQHF
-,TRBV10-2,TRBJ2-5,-,TGCGCCAGCAGTGAGAACAGGGCCGGAGAGACCCAGTACTTC,CASSENRAGETQYF
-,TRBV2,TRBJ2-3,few,TGTGCCAGCAGCACTCAACTCGGAACAGATACGCAGTATTTT,CASSTQLGTDTQYF
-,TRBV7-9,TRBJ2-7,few,TGTGCCAGCAGCTTAGACCCGTCGATCGAGCAGTACTTC,CASSLDPSIEQYF
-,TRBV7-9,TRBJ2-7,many,TGTGCCAGCTCCGGAGGGCTGTACGAGCAGTACTTC,CASSGGLYEQYF
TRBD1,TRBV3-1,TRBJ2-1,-,TGTGCCAGCAGCCAAGAGAGTGGGACAGGGTGGTTGAATGAGCAGTTCTTC,CASSQESGTGWLNEQFF
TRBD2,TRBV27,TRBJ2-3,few,TGTGCCAGCAGTATAGATTCTAGCGGAAGAAGCACAGATACGCAGTATTTT,CASSIDSSGRSTDTQYF